The rows below give T cell receptor beta chains drawn from one sample of a study of T-cell reconstitution after alpha-beta-depleted transplantation in children. Each CDR3 protein gets one entry after TCRdb re-called the PCR reads with MiXCR. The sample lists around 700,000 distinct CDR3 sequences; 10% to 15% were seen once. The sample consisted of PBMCs, taken before TCRalphabeta/CD19-depleted stem cell transplant. Source of these receptors: a girl aged 2 to 9 with congenital amegakaryocytic thrombocytopenia, due to receive a stem cell transplant. CDR3s include the opening cysteine and the closing phenylalanine or tryptophan. The D gene is left open where the match is weak. Clone size, where shown, is once, few, many, or a class for clones that have expanded.

d_call j_call v_call cdr3_length clone_size cdr3_nt cdr3_aa
TRBD1 TRBJ2-1 TRBV7-9 16 few TGTGCCAGCAGCTTAGGTGGTTGGGACAGCGACAATGAGCAGTTCTTC CASSLGGWDSDNEQFF
- TRBJ2-1 TRBV5-1 13 few TGCGCCAGCAGCTTGATACAAAACAATGAGCAGTTCTTC CASSLIQNNEQFF
TRBD1 TRBJ2-2 TRBV5-1 16 - TGCGCCAGCAGCGCAACCGGGACAGGGAGGACCGGGGAGCTGTTTTTT CASSATGTGRTGELFF
TRBD1 TRBJ1-1 TRBV29-1 12 many TGCAGCGTTTGGGACAGGAACACTGAAGCTTTCTTT CSVWDRNTEAFF
- TRBJ2-2 TRBV5-1 15 many TGCGCCAGCAGCTTCCGGGACCACAACACCGGGGAGCTGTTTTTT CASSFRDHNTGELFF
- TRBJ2-7 TRBV20-1 13 few TGCAGTGCTACGGGACCGTGGGATTACGAGCAGTACTTC CSATGPWDYEQYF
- TRBJ2-1 TRBV7-2 12 many TGTGCCAGCAACCTTCTAGGTAATGAGCAGTTCTTC CASNLLGNEQFF
- TRBJ1-2 TRBV20-1 14 few TGCAGTGCTAGAGACAGGCAGGAGGCATATGGCTACACCTTC CSARDRQEAYGYTF
- TRBJ2-7 TRBV20-1 15 many TGCAGTGCTAGCCTGGGACTGTCAAACCTCTACGAGCAGTACTTC CSASLGLSNLYEQYF
- TRBJ2-3 TRBV4-2 20 few TGTGCCAGCAGCCAAGATCTCTGGGCCAGGGGAGCGGAAAGCACAGATACGCAGTATTTT CASSQDLWARGAESTDTQYF
- TRBJ1-1 TRBV29-1 12 many TGCAGCGTTGAGACGTTGAACACTGAAGCTTTCTTT CSVETLNTEAFF
- TRBJ2-2 TRBV12-3/TRBV12-4 11 many TGTGCCAGCAGTCACACCGGGGAGCTGTTTTTT CASSHTGELFF
- TRBJ2-1 TRBV28 12 many TGTGCCAGCAGTCCCTTGGTGCATGAGCAGTTCTTC CASSPLVHEQFF
- TRBJ2-3 TRBV11-1 16 once TGTGCCAGCAGCTTACGGGACGCCCCCCCGCCAGATACGCAGTATTTT CASSLRDAPPPDTQYF